This T cell receptor (beta chain) originates from a study of blood T cells in healthy people across ages. The germline gives CDR1 SGHRS, CDR2 YFSETQ. Trimming shortened V by 0 bases and J by 5 bases, and 18 bases separated the two germline ends. This CDR3 is 16 amino acids long. A second 7 to 11 cycle PCR used barcoded and J-beta primers. Template switching added a 12-random-nucleotide identifier to every cDNA molecule. TCRdb ran MiXCR on the 5' RACE reads and lists one entry per CDR3 protein. The table records 1.5 million to 2 million distinct CDR3 sequences, roughly 27% of them present only once. Material for sequencing was blood. This TCR was recovered from a woman aged 25 to 39 in good health. The V and J genes are TRBV5-1 and TRBJ2-7; no clear D gene. The DNA for the CDR3 is TGCGCCAGCAGCTTGGAACCCTCACCAGTACAAGACGAGCAGTACTTC. This translates into CASSLEPSPVQDEQYF. Using reference TRBV5-1 and TRBJ2-7 for the parts outside the CDR3, the full variable domain is KAGVTQTPRYLIKTRGQQVTLSCSPISGHRSVSWYQQTPGQGLQFLFEYFSETQRNKGNFPGRFSGRQFSNSRSEMNVSTLELGDSALYLCASSLEPSPVQDEQYFGPGTRLTVT.